This T cell receptor beta chain was documented in a study of T cells after yellow fever vaccination. Study overall: Preparation of fractions with low cell numbers was performed using SMART-Seq v4 Ultra Low Input.

This clonotype was picked up a small number of times. TCRdb used MiXCR to reprocess the 5' RACE reads, holding one entry per CDR3 protein. The sample yields roughly 45,000 distinct CDR3 sequences, around 6.4% seen once. General study points: Nearly all vaccine-responding clonotypes were undetectable in sorted memory subsets on day 0.

Trimming took 4 bases from V and 5 from J; bases not matched to a gene: 2. The germline CDR1 and CDR2 sequences are KGHSH and LQKENI. The CDR3 totals 13 residues. The V gene is TRBV18, the J gene TRBJ2-5; 9 positions agree with TRBD1. The source material was PBMCs, either bulk or a sorted T-cell subset (CD4+, CD8+, memory, or dextramer-sorted; not recorded which), sampled 45 days after the yellow fever booster vaccination. This clonotype was sampled from a man aged 25 to 40 who received the YFV17D yellow fever vaccine. CDR3 sequence reads: CASSRGQGETQYF. CDR3 nucleotides: TGTGCCAGCTCACGGGGACAGGGCGAGACCCAGTACTTC.